The T cell receptor beta chain under discussion was sequenced for a study of cytomegalovirus exposure and HLA in healthy donors (dated by TCRdb to about 2017). Regarding the complete study: According to an earlier analysis of 587 of the donors, some 180 million T cells yielded roughly 110 million unique TCR beta sequences and about 300 Gb of sequence data. All discovery cohort repertoires had been generated on a single sequencing platform. Typing coverage differed by locus: A, B, C, DRB1 and DQB1 were typed in roughly 620-640 donors, DQA1 in 522, DPA1 in 600 to 610, and DPB1 in about 450. A separate validation cohort of more than 100 different subjects was used in addition to the roughly 700-subject first cohort. Rather than drawing on any new phenotypic data, the later analysis identified candidate immune exposures from TCR beta sequences and the way those sequences occurred across donors. Donor age, sex, ethnicity and CMV serostatus were compiled together with the repertoire data. The study aimed to test whether cataloging public T cell receptors could reveal signatures of past pathogen exposure. The study combined high-throughput TCR immunosequencing, statistical association of individual TCRs with disease status, and machine learning to predict cytomegalovirus infection status. Across some 400 genotyped donors of the cohort, an average of approximately 220,000 unique TCR beta nucleotide sequences per donor were sequenced, and roughly a sixth of those sequences were non-productive. To study patterns of TCR occurrence, a later analysis re-analyzed previously published TCR beta repertoires from just over 650 donors and added high-resolution HLA genotyping. The study profiled the T cell repertoires of fewer than 850 subjects by immunosequencing and related them to cytomegalovirus serostatus. Both class I and class II loci were covered by HLA typing, at four-digit resolution. Genome-wide SNP genotypes for about three fifths of the roughly 670 donors were used in a later genetic analysis, which treated that subset as a discovery cohort. Approximately 300 gigabases of sequencing data and around 90 million unique TCR sequences made up an early release that covered approximately 700 HLA-typed donors. Of the approximately 400 genotyped donors, roughly 85% fell in the genetic ancestry cluster associated with self-reported Caucasian donors. Four or five DR-DQ haplotypes were handled as single units for association and clustering, since linkage in the cohort was strong. An earlier analysis of approximately 500 of the donors applied high-throughput TCR beta sequencing to assess whether each TCR beta V gene segment acted as functional or pseudogenic. What the study reported, not specific to this receptor: Presence/absence analyses assumed roughly uniform sequencing depth across donors, an assumption that may not hold. According to a later analysis, parvovirus B19, influenza, CMV and Epstein-Barr virus appeared linked to several top co-occurrence clusters. At a false discovery rate of 0.05, a later analysis linked around 17,000 TCR beta sequences to specific HLA alleles. In this cohort, only TCR beta chains were sequenced, and detectable features were limited by the absence of alpha or paired-chain data. A later genetic analysis reported fewer N-insertions in productive TCRs among donors in an Asian-associated ancestry cluster than the roughly 690-donor mean. For the cohort, immune exposure information was limited to CMV serostatus. Most TCR sequences were seen in very few donors, while some public TCRs were found in many individuals. In vitro tests confirmed that a few of the cytomegalovirus-associated TCR beta chains recognize cytomegalovirus antigens. A later analysis found that most CMV-associated TCR beta chains appeared HLA-restricted, with HLA associations seemingly driven largely by CMV exposure. Linkage disequilibrium might explain the correlated functional status among segregating V segments, but an unknown experimental factor could not be ruled out. The study gave a list of some 150 TCR beta chains associated with cytomegalovirus. A further reported finding was that TCR beta sequences accurately predicted the HLA-A and HLA-B alleles for most subjects in the first cohort. The authors suggested that the approach could potentially be extended to other disease states and immunological phenotypes. A cluster of highly shared sequence variants was judged likely to be a technical artifact of the sequencing pipeline. According to a later analysis, TCR association rates differed among HLA loci, with DRB1 alleles showing the most associated TCRs and HLA-C alleles showing the fewest. An association between a missense DCLRE1C variant and V-gene and J-gene trimming of TCR beta chains was found in a later genetic analysis and replicated in an independent cohort. Compared with equally common non-associated chains, HLA-associated TCR beta chains in a later analysis were more clonally expanded and had lower generation probabilities. Some IMGT-functional V segments, including TRBV6-2 and TRBV6-3, could not be told apart with the 87-base-pair reads, so those segments were excluded. The earlier analysis of nearly 600 of the donors excluded some 15 rarely observed V segments, including chromosome 9 orphons, because counts were too low. When HLA alleles, especially DR and DQ, strongly co-occurred, attributing TCR associations to individual alleles was difficult. In both the original and validation cohorts, the classifier was reported to diagnose cytomegalovirus status with high specificity and sensitivity. Because HLA typing was unavailable for some donors at each locus, only the typed subset was used in association tests. Broadly in line with IMGT annotations, most TCR beta V segments showed up in productive rearrangements about 87% or about 30% of the time in an earlier analysis of several hundred of the donors.

Reading the germline V gene gives CDR1 SGHTA and CDR2 FQGNSA. The V end gives up 5 bases and the J end 4 bases, leaving 6 bases in the junction not matched to a gene. Including cysteine and phenylalanine, the CDR3 has 15 amino acids. Of the read, only the CDR3 DNA is kept; its 45 bases are in frame from base 1. In total, roughly 710 healthy bone marrow donors made up the cohort. Cohort members were all nominally healthy when sampled, although unrecorded immune exposures were likely present. The donor was CMV seropositive and belonged to the group of more than 250 seropositive cohort members. Every donor gave a peripheral blood sample, and the peripheral blood mononuclear cells from that sample were used for TCR beta sequencing. The Qiagen DNeasy Blood Extraction Kit was used to extract genomic DNA from the blood cell samples. Library preparation was by the immunoSEQ multiplex PCR assay. A mixture of 60 forward primers for TCR Vbeta segments and 13 reverse primers for TCR Jbeta segments was used in the multiplex PCR. The CDR3 region of rearranged TCR beta genes was amplified from genomic DNA with a multiplex PCR assay. On the Illumina HiSeq System, the amplified TCR beta libraries were sequenced as 87-base-pair reads. From the authors' description of their analysis: Across the roughly 640 repertoires, a later analysis counted approximately 75 million unique TCR beta chains, roughly 11 million of which were shared by at least two donors. Raw reads were error-corrected and collapsed into unique sequences with a nearest-neighbor algorithm that merged closely related sequences to remove PCR and sequencing errors. To assign V, D and J gene segments, CDR3 sequences were aligned to IMGT reference sequences. For a sequence to be retained, a match of at least six nucleotides to both a V gene segment and a J gene segment was required. A rearrangement counted as productive if the CDR3 had no stop codons and remained in frame with V and J, and every other rearrangement counted as non-productive. CDR3 was defined according to IMGT convention as the region running from the second conserved V-encoded cysteine to the conserved J-encoded phenylalanine. The earlier analysis of about 570 of the donors excluded any sequence lacking an unambiguous match to a single V gene segment. In an earlier analysis of a few hundred of the donors, a V segment was called functional when productive rearrangements were above 56.7%, and segregating when the standard deviation between donors exceeded 5%. A statistical classification framework was built for diagnosing cytomegalovirus status from the catalog of TCR beta chain sequences. In a later analysis, V and J genes were assigned by comparing TCR nucleotide sequences against IMGT/GENE-DB human TR gene sequences. Using the TCRdist pipeline, a later analysis assigned CDR3 sequences along with most-parsimonious VDJ recombination scenarios. In a later analysis, each TCR beta chain was defined by its CDR3 amino acid sequence together with its V-gene family, and reads without a unique V-gene family were excluded. In a later analysis, 550 to 650 highly shared, low-generation-probability nucleotide sequences were removed to address suspected cross-contamination and a sequencing artifact. A later analysis calculated a clonal expansion index for each public chain from normalized within-repertoire ranks of inferred template counts. A later analysis computed generation probabilities with a VDJ recombination model fitted to out-of-frame rearrangements, and checked the results against IGoR. In a later analysis, TCR-TCR, TCR-HLA and TCR-CMV co-occurrence was scored with hypergeometric tests, and a repertoire-size bias correction was applied to TCR pairs. To estimate false discovery rates, a later analysis permuted the HLA or CMV assignments 20 times. In a later analysis, co-occurring TCRs were grouped using DBSCAN, and TCRdist sequence similarity was added for clustering within HLA-allele-positive subsets. Repertoires with fewer than 30,000 or more than 120,000 public chains, plus five repertoires with anomalous nucleotide sharing, were excluded from co-occurrence clustering. TCRdb limited this immuneACCESS table to in-frame rearrangements with V and J called. A share of clones is missing; checked studies link under half to unresolved V genes, and the rest is unexplained. The DNA was the basis for D and trimming; V, J and clone size are from that table. The table for this sample lists 150,000 to 200,000 clones; around four fifths of them were counted only once. The top ten hold about 4% of the sample.

Worth noting for this clone: No cognate antigen has been identified for it. Within one base of it there is no much larger clone, and no base qualities were kept.

The chain couples TRBV7-2 to TRBJ1-5; the junction holds 9 bases that match TRBD1. The sequencing input was PBMCs. The sequence was collected from a man between 45 and 60 years old in good health and CMV-seropositive. The CDR3 region: CASSGGQGLNQPQHF. At the DNA level, the sequence is TGTGCCAGCAGCGGGGGACAGGGTCTGAATCAGCCCCAGCATTTT.